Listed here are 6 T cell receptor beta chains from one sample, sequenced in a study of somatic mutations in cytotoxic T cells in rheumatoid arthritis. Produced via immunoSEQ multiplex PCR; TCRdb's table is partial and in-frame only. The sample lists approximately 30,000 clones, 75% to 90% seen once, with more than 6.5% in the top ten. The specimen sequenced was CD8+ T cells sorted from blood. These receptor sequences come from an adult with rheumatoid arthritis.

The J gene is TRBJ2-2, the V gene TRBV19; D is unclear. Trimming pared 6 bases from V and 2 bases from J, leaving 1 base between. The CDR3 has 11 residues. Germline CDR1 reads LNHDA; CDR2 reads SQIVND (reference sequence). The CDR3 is CASRNTGELFF. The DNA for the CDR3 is TGTGCCAGTAGAAACACCGGGGAGCTGTTTTTT. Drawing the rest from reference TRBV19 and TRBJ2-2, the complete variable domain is DGGITQSPKYLFRKEGQNVTLSCEQNLNHDAMYWYRQDPGQGLRLIYYSQIVNDFQKGDIAEGYSVSREKKESFPLTVTSAQKNPTAFYLCASRNTGELFFGEGSRLTVL.

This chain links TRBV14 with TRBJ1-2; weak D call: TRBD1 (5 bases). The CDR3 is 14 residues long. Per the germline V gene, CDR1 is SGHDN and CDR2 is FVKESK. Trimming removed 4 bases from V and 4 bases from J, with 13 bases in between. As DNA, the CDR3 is TGTGCCAGCAGCCCCCGGGACGGGCTCTATGGCTACACCTTC. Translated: CASSPRDGLYGYTF.

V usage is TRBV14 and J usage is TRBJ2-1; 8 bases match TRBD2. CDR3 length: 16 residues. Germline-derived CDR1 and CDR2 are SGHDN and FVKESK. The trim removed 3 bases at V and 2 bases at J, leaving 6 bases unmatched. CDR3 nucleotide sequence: TGTGCCAGCAGCCAGTATAGCGGGGCTACCTACAATGAGCAGTTCTTC. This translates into CASSQYSGATYNEQFF.

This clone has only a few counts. DNA of the CDR3: TGTGCCAGTAGTCCGGGGGGTACTTACAATGAGCAGTTCTTC. Translating gives CASSPGGTYNEQFF. This chain uses TRBV19 with TRBJ2-1; 7 bases fit TRBD2. Trimming removed 5 bases from V and 4 bases from J; junction bases left unmatched: 5. CDR3 length: 14 residues. The germline CDR1 and CDR2 sequences are LNHDA and SQIVND (reference sequence). Together with reference TRBV19 and TRBJ2-1, the CDR3 gives the full variable domain: DGGITQSPKYLFRKEGQNVTLSCEQNLNHDAMYWYRQDPGQGLRLIYYSQIVNDFQKGDIAEGYSVSREKKESFPLTVTSAQKNPTAFYLCASSPGGTYNEQFFGPGTRLTVL.

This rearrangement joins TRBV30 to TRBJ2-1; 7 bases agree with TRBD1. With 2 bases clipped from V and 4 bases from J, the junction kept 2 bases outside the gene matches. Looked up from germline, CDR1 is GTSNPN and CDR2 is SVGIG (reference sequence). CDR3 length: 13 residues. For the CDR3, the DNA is TGTGCCTGGAGTCCAGGGGGTTACAATGAGCAGTTCTTC. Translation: CAWSPGGYNEQFF.

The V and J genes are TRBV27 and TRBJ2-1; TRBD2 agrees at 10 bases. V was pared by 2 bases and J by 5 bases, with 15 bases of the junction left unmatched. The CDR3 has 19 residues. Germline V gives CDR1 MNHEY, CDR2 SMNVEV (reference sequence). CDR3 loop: CASSLLAGDGVPAHNEQFF. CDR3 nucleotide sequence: TGTGCCAGCAGTTTACTAGCGGGAGATGGGGTCCCAGCCCACAATGAGCAGTTCTTC.